Shown below are 29 T cell receptor beta chains from a single sample sequenced in a study of Graves' ophthalmopathy and Graves' hyperthyroidism. RNA transcripts provided the template for amplifying TCR beta CDR3 regions. First-round RT-PCR used HTBI primers; second-round multiplex PCR followed. TCRdb re-analysed the multiplex PCR reads in MiXCR, keeping a single row per CDR3 protein. The sample has just over 600,000 distinct CDR3 sequences; 22% are singletons. Sequencing input: peripheral blood. The receptors come from a young woman with stable Graves' hyperthyroidism. Some clones in this sample may be carry-over from other donors' samples.

The gene calls are TRBV12-3 or TRBV12-4 and TRBJ1-2; no firm D call. CDR3 length equals 16 residues. The V and J ends lost 6 bases and 1 base respectively, with 18 bases between them. CDR3 in amino acids: CASSRLPPEYNYGYTF. The DNA for the CDR3 is TGTGCCAGCAGCCGGTTGCCCCCGGAATATAACTATGGCTACACCTTC.

This clonotype was picked up many times. The chain has TRBV18 and TRBJ1-1; 10 nucleotides align to TRBD1. This CDR3 has 15 amino acids. In germline, CDR1 is KGHSH, CDR2 LQKENI. The V gene end was trimmed by 6 bases and the J gene end by 1 base; junction bases not matched to a gene: 5. The CDR3 is CASSGQGRGNTEAFF. The CDR3 bases are TGTGCCAGCTCGGGACAGGGGCGAGGGAACACTGAAGCTTTCTTT.

This clonotype was recorded at least ten times. The V and J genes are TRBV20-1 and TRBJ2-7; 12 nucleotides line up with TRBD2. Per germline, CDR1 DFQATT and CDR2 SNEGSKA (reference sequence). The CDR3 spans 14 residues. V shed 3 bases and J 6 bases; nucleotides not matched to a gene: 6. CDR3 amino acids: CSARETSGGSEQYF. The CDR3 DNA reads as TGCAGTGCTAGGGAGACTAGCGGGGGATCCGAGCAGTACTTC.

The V call is TRBV19, the J call TRBJ1-1, with D hard to call. Between the trimmed V and J ends, which lost 5 bases and 1 base, there was a span of 14 bases. The germline gives CDR1 LNHDA, CDR2 SQIVND (reference sequence). The CDR3 is made up of 15 amino acids. The CDR3 loop reads CASSFAPPGNTEAFF. Here the CDR3 DNA reads TGTGCCAGTAGTTTTGCCCCCCCGGGGAACACTGAAGCTTTCTTT.

This clonotype occurred a few times. This chain joins TRBV5-5 and TRBJ1-2; tentatively, D is TRBD1 (5 bases). Per the germline V gene, CDR1 is SGHKS and CDR2 is YYEKEE (reference sequence). This CDR3 has 14 residues. V lost 2 bases and J 4 bases, leaving 12 bases between the germline ends. DNA for the CDR3: TGTGCCAGCAGCTTCCCAGGGATGGGCTATGGCTACACCTTC. This gives the protein CASSFPGMGYGYTF.

This clonotype was recorded many times. V gene TRBV15 combines with J gene TRBJ2-5; weak D call: TRBD2 (5 bases). CDR1 and CDR2 from the germline V gene are LNHNV and YYDKDF (reference sequence). V dropped 1 base and J dropped 1 base, with 7 bases sitting between them. CDR3 size: 14 residues. DNA for the CDR3: TGTGCCACCAGCAGAGGAGGGCCCCAAGAGACCCAGTACTTC. Residues: CATSRGGPQETQYF.

This clonotype was picked up a small number of times. For the CDR3, the DNA is TGTGCCAGCAGCCCCCTCAGAAGCGTCCAAGAGACCCAGTACTTC. As protein: CASSPLRSVQETQYF. The chain combines TRBV3-1 with TRBJ2-5; unclear D gene. Trimming cost V 4 bases and J 1 base, with 13 bases left between them. The germline gives CDR1 LGHDT, CDR2 YNNKEL (reference sequence). This CDR3 comprises 15 residues.

This clonotype was observed many times. The chain is built from TRBV6-1 and TRBJ1-5; TRBD1 might be the D (5 bases). Trimming pared 8 bases from V and 0 bases from J, leaving 17 bases between. Germline-derived CDR1 and CDR2 are MNHNS and SASEGT. The CDR3 covers 16 residues. The CDR3 here is CASSHRSQYSNQPQHF. The CDR3 DNA sequence: TGTGCCAGCTCCCACAGGTCACAGTATAGCAATCAGCCCCAGCATTTT.

This chain links TRBV2 with TRBJ1-5; 7 nucleotides match TRBD1. Germline V CDR1 and CDR2: SNHLY, FYNNEI. The ends lost 6 bases at V and 3 bases at J; junction bases unmatched: 5. The CDR3 contains 14 residues. CDR3 loop: CASRGQVDNQPQHF. Written as DNA, the CDR3 is TGTGCCAGCAGAGGACAGGTTGACAATCAGCCCCAGCATTTT.

Many counts were recorded for this clonotype. The CDR3 bases are TGTGCCAGCAGTGATGGCGGACCCTACGAGCAGTACTTC. Amino acids: CASSDGGPYEQYF. The gene calls are TRBV2 and TRBJ2-7; unclear D gene. The CDR3 runs to 13 residues. V lost 3 bases to trimming and J lost 2 bases, with 8 bases between them. Germline CDR1 is SNHLY and CDR2 is FYNNEI.

This clonotype was counted at least ten times. The chain carries TRBV28 and TRBJ2-7; 10 bases fit TRBD1. CDR3 length: 17 residues. V dropped 3 bases and J dropped 4; count of bases not matched to a gene: 12. CDR1 is MDHEN and CDR2 is SYDVKM in the germline V gene. CDR3: CASSFRAGDRGLYEQYF. The CDR3 DNA reads TGTGCCAGCAGTTTCAGGGCGGGGGACAGGGGATTATACGAGCAGTACTTC.

At least ten counts were recorded for this clonotype. V and J are TRBV6-1 and TRBJ2-2; D might be TRBD2 (5 bases). The V gene's germline CDR1 is MNHNS and CDR2 SASEGT. The germline V and J ends were trimmed by 8 bases and 2 bases, with 18 bases remaining between them. The CDR3 contains 16 residues. The CDR3 DNA sequence: TGTGCCAGCCGTGGCGTCTCGGGAACTAACACCGGGGAGCTGTTTTTT. As protein: CASRGVSGTNTGELFF.

In its sample, this clonotype was seen many times. This chain uses TRBV6-5 with TRBJ2-5; D may be TRBD1 (5 bases). CDR1 is MNHEY and CDR2 is SVGAGI in the germline V gene. Between the trimmed V and J ends, which lost 6 bases and 2 bases, there was a span of 16 bases. The CDR3 has 15 residues. The CDR3 spells CASRPTSAGQETQYF. The CDR3, as DNA: TGTGCCAGCAGACCCACATCGGCAGGGCAAGAGACCCAGTACTTC.

The chain is built from TRBV2 and TRBJ1-2, with D unclear. V was cut by 2 bases and J by 4 bases, with 8 bases left in between. The CDR3 is made up of 13 amino acids. The V gene's germline CDR1 is SNHLY and CDR2 FYNNEI. The CDR3 region is CASSELDFYGYTF. CDR3 nucleotide sequence: TGTGCCAGCAGTGAATTAGATTTCTATGGCTACACCTTC.

To note about this clonotype: A read error may be the cause here, since a much bigger clone is one base away. This CDR3 is missing its conserved last phenylalanine or tryptophan, likely due to a read error. V is TRBV12-3 or TRBV12-4 and J is TRBJ2-2, with D unresolved. V lost 7 bases and J 6 bases, leaving 12 bases between the germline ends. This CDR3 has 13 amino acids. CDR3 loop: CASKSRDSGELFY. The CDR3 nucleotides read TGTGCCAGCAAATCCCGAGATTCCGGGGAGCTGTTTTAT.

This clonotype has a handful of counts. This chain joins TRBV6-1 and TRBJ2-7, with 8 bases that match TRBD1. CDR3 size: 15 residues. Germline V gives CDR1 MNHNS, CDR2 SASEGT. With V trimmed by 5 bases and J by 5 bases, 11 bases remained unmatched. CDR3 sequence (DNA): TGTGCCAGCAGTCAGGGGCAGGGGGCGAGCCACGAGCAGTACTTC. Protein sequence: CASSQGQGASHEQYF.

This clonotype was counted at least ten times. The V gene is TRBV7-9, the J gene TRBJ2-7, with 16 bases lining up with TRBD2. Germline V gene data show CDR1 as SEHNR and CDR2 as FQNEAQ (reference sequence). V was pared by 5 bases and J by 2 bases, with 9 bases of the junction left unmatched. This CDR3 has 18 amino acids. The CDR3 loop reads CASSIIPGLAGGTYEQYF. CDR3 nucleotides: TGTGCCAGCAGCATCATTCCGGGACTAGCGGGAGGGACCTACGAGCAGTACTTC.

The sample holds a few counts of this clonotype. V usage is TRBV12-3 or TRBV12-4 and J usage is TRBJ2-4; weak D call: TRBD2 (6 bases). V was trimmed by 7 bases and J by 1 base, leaving 14 bases between them. The CDR3 consists of 15 residues. Here the CDR3 reads CASTQAGGAKNIQYF. The CDR3 coding sequence is TGTGCCAGCACCCAGGCTGGGGGGGCCAAAAACATTCAGTACTTC.

The chain couples TRBV6-1 to TRBJ2-7; a possible D gene is TRBD1 (6 bases). The V gene lost 10 bases and the J gene lost 4 bases, with 17 bases spanning the gap. The length of the CDR3 is 13 residues. The V gene's germline CDR1 is MNHNS and CDR2 SASEGT. In DNA form, the CDR3 reads TGTGCCACCGAGGACAGTGGGGAATACGAGCAGTACTTC. Its protein product is CATEDSGEYEQYF.

This clonotype has more than one count but fewer than ten. The gene calls are TRBV27 and TRBJ1-5, with TRBD1 as a possible D gene (5 bases). The ends were cut back, 8 bases at V and 0 bases at J, with 26 bases in the middle. CDR3 length: 19 amino acids. The V gene's germline CDR1 is MNHEY and CDR2 SMNVEV (reference sequence). The CDR3 reads CASERSHGTRKHSNQPQHF. Here the CDR3 DNA reads TGTGCCAGCGAAAGGAGCCACGGGACGAGAAAACATAGCAATCAGCCCCAGCATTTT.

The chain uses TRBV6-4 and TRBJ2-7, with a weak D call TRBD1 (5 bases). V shed 5 bases and J shed 3 bases, with 11 bases lying between them. The CDR3 extends over 13 amino acids. Germline values: CDR1 MRHNA, CDR2 SNTAGT. CDR3 coding DNA: TGTGCCAGCAGTCCCTTAGACAGCTACGAGCAGTACTTC. Translation gives CASSPLDSYEQYF.

This clonotype was seen repeatedly, ten times or more. The chain links TRBV13 to TRBJ1-1; D is undetermined. The CDR3 has 15 amino acids. Germline CDR1 PRHDT, CDR2 FYEKMQ (reference sequence). Trimming shortened V by 1 base and J by 5 bases, and 14 bases separated the two germline ends. CDR3 in DNA: TGTGCCAGCAGCTTAGCCCCCGGAGGGCCGACTGAAGCTTTCTTT. As protein: CASSLAPGGPTEAFF.

The chain employs TRBV12-3 or TRBV12-4 and TRBJ2-1; 10 bases align to TRBD2. The CDR3 runs 20 residues. V shed 1 base, J shed 8 bases, and the junction held 20 bases outside the gene matches. CDR3 sequence reads: CASSLETPWGSGGLVDEQFF. In DNA, the CDR3 is TGTGCCAGCAGTTTAGAAACCCCTTGGGGTAGCGGGGGGCTCGTCGATGAGCAGTTCTTC.

Ten or more counts support this clonotype. The rearrangement joins TRBV11-2 to TRBJ2-5; 7 bases agree with TRBD1. Germline V lookup: CDR1 SGHAT, CDR2 FQNNGV. This CDR3 contains 14 residues. V shed 4 bases and J 3 bases; nucleotides not matched to a gene: 5. The CDR3 loop is CASSYTTGEETQYF. Here the CDR3 DNA reads TGTGCCAGCAGCTATACTACAGGGGAAGAGACCCAGTACTTC.

The CDR3 spells CSAREPAGGDNYGYTF. The CDR3 DNA is TGCAGTGCTAGAGAGCCAGCGGGGGGGGATAACTATGGCTACACCTTC. This rearrangement joins TRBV20-1 to TRBJ1-2; TRBD1 might be the D (5 bases). The CDR3 contains 16 residues. Germline V CDR1 and CDR2: DFQATT, SNEGSKA (reference sequence). Deletions cut 0 bases from V and 1 base from J, with 15 bases between.

The gene calls are TRBV12-3 or TRBV12-4 and TRBJ1-1; no firm D call. V was cut by 6 bases and J by 4 bases, with 15 bases left in between. The CDR3 is 14 residues long. The CDR3 loop is CASSPLSGITEAFF. The CDR3 DNA reads TGTGCCAGCAGCCCTCTTAGTGGCATCACTGAAGCTTTCTTT.

The chain combines TRBV12-3 or TRBV12-4 with TRBJ1-3, with 7 bases fitting TRBD1. Unmatched junction bases numbered 3, after V lost 4 bases and J lost 0 bases. This CDR3 comprises 15 residues. DNA for the CDR3: TGTGCCAGCAGTTATGACAGGGCCTCTGGAAACACCATATATTTT. It codes for CASSYDRASGNTIYF.

This clonotype appeared many times. The rearrangement joins TRBV6-5 to TRBJ1-2; 7 nucleotides line up with TRBD1. There are 15 residues in the CDR3. Germline V lookup: CDR1 MNHEY, CDR2 SVGAGI. With 6 bases clipped from V and 6 bases from J, the junction kept 13 bases outside the gene matches. The CDR3 nucleotides are TGTGCCAGCAGCTACGTCGGACAGGCCGTGGATGGCTACACCTTC. Its translation: CASSYVGQAVDGYTF.

The V and J genes are TRBV11-2 and TRBJ1-2; TRBD1 aligns across 9 bases. The CDR3 is 18 amino acids. Germline trimming cut 0 bases from V and 8 bases from J; bases unmatched to any gene: 16. Per germline, CDR1 SGHAT and CDR2 FQNNGV. The CDR3 reads CASSLDPGEVGQGNGYTF. For the CDR3, the DNA is TGTGCCAGCAGCTTAGATCCCGGGGAGGTTGGACAGGGGAACGGCTACACCTTC.